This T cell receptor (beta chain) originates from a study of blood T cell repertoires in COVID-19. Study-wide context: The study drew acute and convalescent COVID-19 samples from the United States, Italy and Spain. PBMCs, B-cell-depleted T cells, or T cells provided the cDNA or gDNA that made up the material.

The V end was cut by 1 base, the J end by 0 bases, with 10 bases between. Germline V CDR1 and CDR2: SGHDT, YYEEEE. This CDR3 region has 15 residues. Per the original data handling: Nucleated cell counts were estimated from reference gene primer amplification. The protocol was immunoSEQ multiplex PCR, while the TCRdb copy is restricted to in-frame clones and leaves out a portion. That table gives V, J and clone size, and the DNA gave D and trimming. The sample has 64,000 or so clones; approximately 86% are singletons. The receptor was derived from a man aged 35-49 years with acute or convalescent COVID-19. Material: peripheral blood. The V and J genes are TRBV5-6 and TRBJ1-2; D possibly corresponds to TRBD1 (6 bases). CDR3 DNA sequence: TGTGCCAGCAGCTTGAGAGGACAGCCTAACTATGGCTACACCTTC. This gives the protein CASSLRGQPNYGYTF.